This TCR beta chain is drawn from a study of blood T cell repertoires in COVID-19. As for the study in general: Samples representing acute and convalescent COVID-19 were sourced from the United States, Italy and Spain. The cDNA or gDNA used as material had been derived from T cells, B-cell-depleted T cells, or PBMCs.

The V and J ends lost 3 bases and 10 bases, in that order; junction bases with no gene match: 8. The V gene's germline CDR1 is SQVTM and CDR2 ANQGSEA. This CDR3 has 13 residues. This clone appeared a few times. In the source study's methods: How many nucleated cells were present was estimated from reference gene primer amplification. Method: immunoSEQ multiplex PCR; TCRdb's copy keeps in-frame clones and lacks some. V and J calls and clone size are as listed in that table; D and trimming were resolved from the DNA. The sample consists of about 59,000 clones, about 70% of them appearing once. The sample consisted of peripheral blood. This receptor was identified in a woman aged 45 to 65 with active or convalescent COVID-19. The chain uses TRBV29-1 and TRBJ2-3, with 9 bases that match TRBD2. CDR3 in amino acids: CSVDEAGGGSQYF. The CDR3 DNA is TGCAGCGTTGATGAGGCGGGAGGGGGATCGCAGTATTTT.